This T cell receptor beta chain came from a study of T-cell reconstitution after alpha-beta-depleted transplantation in children. The study's findings and limits: Diversity and T-cell counts at one year after transplant derived mostly from new T cells. Several hundred expanded graft clones reportedly gave rise to the alpha-beta T cells present about two months after transplant. Recipient T cells and thymic progenitors that survived gave rise to the high TCRbeta diversity observed at day 60 in some patients.

The germline gives CDR1 SGHRS, CDR2 YFSETQ. There are 15 residues in the CDR3. Trimming cost V 1 base and J 1 base, with 11 bases left between them. As it was prepared, the TCRbeta library received unique molecular identifiers. TCRdb fed the PCR reads into MiXCR, producing one record per CDR3 protein. In the table there are 500,000 to 750,000 distinct CDR3 sequences, 13% of which are singletons. This clonotype came up a few times. What it recognizes is unknown. The source was PBMCs, mostly from graft donor cells, collected 360 days after TCRalphabeta/CD19-depleted stem cell transplant. The chain is built from TRBV5-1 and TRBJ1-1; no clear D. This TCR was sampled from a male patient aged 10-17 years who had a stem cell transplant for acute myeloid leukemia, so the T cells may come from the graft donor. The CDR3 loop reads CASSLPSLKNTEAFF. CDR3 coding DNA: TGCGCCAGCAGCTTGCCCTCGTTAAAGAACACTGAAGCTTTCTTT.